This TCR beta chain was sequenced for a study of blood T cell repertoires in COVID-19. Overall study context: Acute and convalescent COVID-19 specimens originated in the United States, Italy and Spain. T cells, B-cell-depleted T cells, or PBMCs provided the cDNA or gDNA that served as material.

Per germline, CDR1 PRHDT and CDR2 FYEKMQ (reference sequence). V dropped 1 base and J dropped 8 bases, with 8 bases sitting between them. The CDR3 runs to 13 residues. Study processing details: It was from reference gene primer amplification that nucleated cell counts were estimated. Sequencing used immunoSEQ multiplex PCR; TCRdb keeps in-frame clones, though not all of them. V and J calls and clone size follow that table, whereas D and trimming were derived from the DNA. The sample shows around 450,000 clones, about 89% of them seen only once. This chain connects TRBV13 to TRBJ1-4, with D maybe TRBD1 (5 bases). Sequencing was performed on peripheral blood. This sequence was found in a woman aged 25 to 45 with acute or convalescent COVID-19. The CDR3 DNA sequence: TGTGCCAGCAGCTTAGTCCCAGGGGAAAAACTGTTTTTT. This encodes CASSLVPGEKLFF.